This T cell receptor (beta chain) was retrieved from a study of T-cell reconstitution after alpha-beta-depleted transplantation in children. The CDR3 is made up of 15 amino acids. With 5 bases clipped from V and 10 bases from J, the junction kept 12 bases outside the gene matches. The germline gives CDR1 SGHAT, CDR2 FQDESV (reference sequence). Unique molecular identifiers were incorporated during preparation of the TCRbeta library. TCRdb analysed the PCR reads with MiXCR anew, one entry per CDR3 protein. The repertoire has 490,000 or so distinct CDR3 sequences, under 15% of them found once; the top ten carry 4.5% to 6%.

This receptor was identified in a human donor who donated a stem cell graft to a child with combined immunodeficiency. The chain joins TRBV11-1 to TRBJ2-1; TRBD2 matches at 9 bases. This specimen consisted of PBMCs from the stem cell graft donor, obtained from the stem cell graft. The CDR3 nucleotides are TGTGCCAGCAGCCCAGATACGGGACTAGCATCCGAGCAGTTCTTC. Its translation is CASSPDTGLASEQFF.